Presented here are 2 T cell receptor beta chains from one specimen sequenced in a study of blood T cell repertoires in COVID-19. Generated by immunoSEQ multiplex PCR, the TCRdb table keeps only in-frame clones and is missing some. The top ten hold about 2.2% of the sample, which has about 15,000 clones, roughly nine tenths seen once. Sample: peripheral blood. The receptor set was obtained from a woman in her 70s in a cohort sampled during active or convalescent COVID-19.

This chain uses TRBV7-2 with TRBJ1-1, with 8 bases aligning to TRBD1. The CDR3 has 15 residues. V trimming: 5 bases; J trimming: 6 bases; junction bases outside the gene matches: 11. Germline V gene lookup returns CDR1 SGHTA and CDR2 FQGNSA. The CDR3 here is CASSPRQGSGPEAFF. For the CDR3, the DNA is TGTGCCAGCAGCCCCCGACAGGGGAGTGGCCCTGAAGCTTTCTTT.

The rearrangement uses TRBV27 and TRBJ1-1; D is possibly TRBD1 (5 bases). This CDR3 has 11 amino acids. The V gene's germline CDR1 is MNHEY and CDR2 SMNVEV (reference sequence). The V and J ends lost 7 bases and 8 bases respectively, with 11 bases between them. The CDR3 here is CASTQGNEAFF. The DNA of the CDR3 is TGTGCCAGCACCCAGGGTAACGAAGCTTTCTTT.